Listed below are T cell receptor beta chains from one sample, sequenced in a study of blood T cell repertoires in COVID-19. The repertoire was sequenced with immunoSEQ multiplex PCR; TCRdb's copy has only in-frame clones and lacks some. The repertoire holds about 98,000 clones, with 70% to 90% as singletons. Input material: peripheral blood. The receptor set was obtained from a man aged 65-85 years with acute or convalescent COVID-19. Both conserved end residues are part of each CDR3. The order of the fields is V gene, J gene, CDR3 length, CDR3 protein.

v_gene: TRBV7-9
j_gene: TRBJ1-1
len: 13
CDR3aa: CASSVRDRDKAFF

v_gene: TRBV15
j_gene: TRBJ1-6
len: 16
CDR3aa: CATSSRDRGYNSPLHF

v_gene: TRBV7-9
j_gene: TRBJ2-2
len: 16
CDR3aa: CASSPWDRGRTGELFF

v_gene: TRBV4-2
j_gene: TRBJ2-3
len: 15
CDR3aa: CASSQGVAGTDTQYF

v_gene: TRBV18
j_gene: TRBJ1-6
len: 15
CDR3aa: CASSPIPTDNSPLHF

v_gene: TRBV11-2
j_gene: TRBJ1-2
len: 14
CDR3aa: CASSRTGDNYGYTF

v_gene: TRBV5-6
j_gene: TRBJ1-6
len: 14
CDR3aa: CASSPALGDSPLHF

v_gene: TRBV28
j_gene: TRBJ1-6
len: 15
CDR3aa: CASSPFGRGYSPLHF

v_gene: TRBV18
j_gene: TRBJ2-1
len: 21
CDR3aa: CASSPPLVGLAGGPHSNEQFF

v_gene: TRBV29-1
j_gene: TRBJ1-3
len: 13
CDR3aa: CSVEPDSGNTIYF

v_gene: TRBV11-3
j_gene: TRBJ2-2
len: 15
CDR3aa: CASSLGGQLTGELFF

v_gene: TRBV18
j_gene: TRBJ1-1
len: 15
CDR3aa: CASSRKDRGNTEAFF

v_gene: TRBV6-5
j_gene: TRBJ1-1
len: 15
CDR3aa: CASSPGWYRNTEAFF

v_gene: TRBV29-1
j_gene: TRBJ1-2
len: 12
CDR3aa: CSTRTANYGYTF

v_gene: TRBV5-6
j_gene: TRBJ2-7
len: 17
CDR3aa: CASSYEMGRGPTYEQYF

v_gene: TRBV5-1
j_gene: TRBJ2-7
len: 13
CDR3aa: CASSWGVSYEQYF

v_gene: TRBV29-1
j_gene: TRBJ2-2
len: 14
CDR3aa: CSVSPSGGTGELFF

v_gene: TRBV19
j_gene: TRBJ1-2
len: 16
CDR3aa: CASSFPWRARGDGYTF

v_gene: TRBV3-1/TRBV3-2
j_gene: TRBJ1-6
len: 14
CDR3aa: CASSQNSGLSPLHF

v_gene: TRBV5-4
j_gene: TRBJ2-3
len: 16
CDR3aa: CASSFSQGQGSDTQYF

v_gene: TRBV19
j_gene: TRBJ1-6
len: 16
CDR3aa: CASSHKSTGWNSPLHF

v_gene: TRBV27
j_gene: TRBJ2-5
len: 14
CDR3aa: CASSYSGTGQTQYF

v_gene: TRBV19
j_gene: TRBJ2-1
len: 15
CDR3aa: CASSILAGGHNEQFF

v_gene: TRBV30
j_gene: TRBJ1-2
len: 11
CDR3aa: CAWRSGYGYTF

v_gene: TRBV6-5
j_gene: TRBJ1-1
len: 11
CDR3aa: CASIDYDQAFF

v_gene: TRBV28
j_gene: TRBJ2-7
len: 14
CDR3aa: CASSFPGQPYEQYF

v_gene: TRBV5-1
j_gene: TRBJ2-5
len: 11
CDR3aa: CASSAEETQYF

v_gene: TRBV28
j_gene: TRBJ1-2
len: 12
CDR3aa: CASERREYGYTF

v_gene: TRBV21-1
j_gene: TRBJ1-1
len: 15
CDR3aa: CASSKARGLFTEAFF

v_gene: TRBV5-5
j_gene: TRBJ2-3
len: 16
CDR3aa: CASSPGTGVGTDTQYF

v_gene: TRBV6-4
j_gene: TRBJ1-1
len: 11
CDR3aa: CASNDSYQAFF

v_gene: TRBV19
j_gene: TRBJ1-1
len: 13
CDR3aa: CASSIDREEEAFF

v_gene: TRBV19
j_gene: TRBJ2-1
len: 14
CDR3aa: CASSRGQSYNEQFF

v_gene: TRBV28
j_gene: TRBJ1-1
len: 16
CDR3aa: CASSLYGQGGDTEAFF

v_gene: TRBV7-8
j_gene: TRBJ2-6
len: 17
CDR3aa: CASSLRQGAAGANVLTF

v_gene: TRBV15
j_gene: TRBJ1-2
len: 15
CDR3aa: CATSRWTDRTGGYTF

v_gene: TRBV5-4
j_gene: TRBJ2-2
len: 16
CDR3aa: CASSFPRTGTTGELFF

v_gene: TRBV19
j_gene: TRBJ1-2
len: 13
CDR3aa: CASKPRQGVGYTF

v_gene: TRBV6-5
j_gene: TRBJ2-3
len: 13
CDR3aa: CASSYPGTDTQYF

v_gene: TRBV3-1/TRBV3-2
j_gene: TRBJ1-5
len: 18
CDR3aa: CASSAGQGAQYRNQPQHF

v_gene: TRBV7-8
j_gene: TRBJ1-2
len: 14
CDR3aa: CASRRPGDLYGYTF

v_gene: TRBV15
j_gene: TRBJ1-5
len: 16
CDR3aa: CATSRDLRASNQPQHF